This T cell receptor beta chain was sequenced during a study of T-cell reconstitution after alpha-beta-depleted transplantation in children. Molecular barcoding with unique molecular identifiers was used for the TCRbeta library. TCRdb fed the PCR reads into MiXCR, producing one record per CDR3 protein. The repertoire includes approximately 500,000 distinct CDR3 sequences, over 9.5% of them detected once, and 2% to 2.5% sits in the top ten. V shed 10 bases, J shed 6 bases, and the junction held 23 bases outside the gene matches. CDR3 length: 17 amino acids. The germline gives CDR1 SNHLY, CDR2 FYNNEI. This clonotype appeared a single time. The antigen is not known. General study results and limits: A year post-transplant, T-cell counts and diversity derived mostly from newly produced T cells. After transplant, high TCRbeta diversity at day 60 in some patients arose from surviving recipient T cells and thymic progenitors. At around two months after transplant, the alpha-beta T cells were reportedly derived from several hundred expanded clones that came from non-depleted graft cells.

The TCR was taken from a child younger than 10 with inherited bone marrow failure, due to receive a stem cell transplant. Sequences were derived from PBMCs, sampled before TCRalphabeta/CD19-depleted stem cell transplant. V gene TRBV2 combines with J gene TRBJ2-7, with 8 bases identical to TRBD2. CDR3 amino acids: CAICPPLGVAGKGEQYF. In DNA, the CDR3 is TGTGCCATCTGTCCGCCTTTAGGGGTAGCGGGAAAAGGCGAGCAGTACTTC.